These T cell receptor beta chains were read from a single sample in a study of CD8 T cells in ankylosing spondylitis. MiXCR, run by TCRdb on the 5' RACE reads, gives a single entry per CDR3 protein. The sample has roughly 700,000 distinct CDR3 sequences, roughly 19% seen once. The sequenced material came from blood, either unsorted or a sorted T cell fraction (not recorded which). Receptors were obtained from a male donor with ankylosing spondylitis. CDR3s include the opening cysteine and the closing phenylalanine or tryptophan. Fields, in order: clone size, V gene, J gene, D gene, CDR3 protein, CDR3 DNA. The D gene is left open where the match is weak. A clone size is listed for some rows: how often the clone was seen (once, few, many), or a class if it is expanded.

>NA|TRBV4-1|TRBJ2-1|NA
CASSQDRGPRSSYNEQFF
TGCGCCAGCAGCCAAGATCGAGGGCCGAGGAGCTCCTACAATGAGCAGTTCTTC
>once|TRBV7-6|TRBJ2-3|NA
CASSARLETDTQYF
TGTGCCAGCAGCGCCCGCCTAGAAACAGATACGCAGTATTTT
>NA|TRBV5-1|TRBJ2-5|TRBD2
CASSLIGLAGGQETQYF
TGCGCCAGCAGCTTGATCGGGCTAGCGGGGGGGCAAGAGACCCAGTACTTC
>NA|TRBV6-5|TRBJ2-3|TRBD1
CASSFRDSGADTQYF
TGTGCCAGCAGTTTCCGGGACAGTGGGGCAGATACGCAGTATTTT
>NA|TRBV19|TRBJ2-1|NA
CASSPRLGSSYNEQFF
TGTGCCAGTAGTCCGCGACTAGGGAGCTCCTACAATGAGCAGTTCTTC
>many|TRBV4-2|TRBJ2-5|NA
CASSQVLAEGPGQETQYF
TGTGCCAGCAGCCAAGTACTCGCGGAAGGACCGGGACAAGAGACCCAGTACTTC
>NA|TRBV4-1|TRBJ2-2|TRBD1
CASSQDWDRAMAGELFF
TGCGCCAGCAGCCAAGACTGGGACAGGGCGATGGCCGGGGAGCTGTTTTTT
>many|TRBV5-5|TRBJ2-1|NA
CASSLEGWNEQFF
TGTGCCAGCAGCTTGGAAGGGTGGAATGAGCAGTTCTTC
>few|TRBV11-2|TRBJ2-1|TRBD2
CASSLVASGGPSYNEQFF
TGTGCCAGCAGCTTAGTTGCTAGCGGGGGGCCTTCCTACAATGAGCAGTTCTTC
>few|TRBV12-3/TRBV12-4|TRBJ2-5|TRBD2
CASGLAGVVQETQYF
TGTGCCAGCGGGCTAGCGGGAGTTGTACAAGAGACCCAGTACTTC
>few|TRBV7-9|TRBJ1-2|TRBD1
CASSLAQTGGKGYTF
TGTGCCAGCAGCTTAGCCCAGACAGGGGGCAAGGGCTACACCTTC
>NA|TRBV5-1|TRBJ1-2|TRBD1
CASSPSTGPNYGYTF
TGCGCCAGCAGCCCATCGACAGGGCCTAACTATGGCTACACCTTC
>NA|TRBV7-3|TRBJ1-2|TRBD1
CASSYLGQGFDGYTF
TGTGCCAGCAGCTACCTGGGACAGGGCTTCGATGGCTACACCTTC
>few|TRBV20-1|TRBJ1-2|TRBD1
CSAEGTGGANYGYTF
TGCAGTGCCGAAGGGACAGGGGGCGCCAACTATGGCTACACCTTC
>NA|TRBV19|TRBJ2-1|TRBD2
CASSWAGVRYEQFF
TGTGCCAGTAGTTGGGCGGGAGTAAGGTATGAGCAGTTCTTC
>NA|TRBV12-3/TRBV12-4|TRBJ2-5|TRBD2
CASSRGDSGTQYF
TGTGCCAGCAGTCGGGGGGACTCGGGGACCCAGTACTTC
>NA|TRBV15|TRBJ2-4|NA
CATSREGLGNIQYF
TGTGCCACCAGCCGCGAGGGACTGGGAAACATTCAGTACTTC
>NA|TRBV20-1|TRBJ2-1|NA
CSASFSGTYNEQFF
TGCAGTGCTAGTTTTAGCGGTACCTACAATGAGCAGTTCTTC
>NA|TRBV5-1|TRBJ2-7|TRBD2
CASSELAGDYEQYF
TGCGCCAGCAGCGAACTAGCGGGAGACTACGAGCAGTACTTC
>NA|TRBV11-1|TRBJ1-1|TRBD1
CASSLIRGQGILDTEAFF
TGTGCCAGCAGCTTAATTCGGGGACAGGGAATATTAGACACTGAAGCTTTCTTT
>NA|TRBV7-2|TRBJ2-5|NA
CASSFGQTEGETQYF
TGTGCCAGCAGCTTTGGACAGACAGAAGGGGAGACCCAGTACTTC
>once|TRBV4-1|TRBJ1-1|NA
CASSPKLNAEAFF
TGCGCCAGCAGCCCGAAATTGAACGCTGAAGCTTTCTTT
>many|TRBV28|TRBJ2-1|NA
CASSSSLPGSNEQFF
TGTGCCAGCAGTTCTTCCTTACCGGGGAGCAATGAGCAGTTCTTC
>few|TRBV12-3/TRBV12-4|TRBJ2-7|TRBD2
CASSLRLAGVSYEQYF
TGTGCCAGCAGCTTACGACTAGCGGGCGTTTCGTACGAGCAGTACTTC
>many|TRBV5-1|TRBJ2-7|TRBD1
CASSQGDSYEQYF
TGCGCCAGCTCCCAGGGGGACTCCTACGAGCAGTACTTC
>many|TRBV5-1|TRBJ2-7|NA
CASSLEGMDEQYF
TGCGCCAGCAGCTTGGAGGGAATGGACGAGCAGTACTTC
>few|TRBV29-1|TRBJ2-7|TRBD2
CSVEPREGNEQYF
TGCAGCGTTGAGCCTAGGGAGGGGAACGAGCAGTACTTC
>many|TRBV20-1|TRBJ1-2|NA
CSALAPGRGNYGYTF
TGCAGTGCTTTAGCTCCCGGGAGGGGAAACTATGGCTACACCTTC
>NA|TRBV30|TRBJ2-5|NA
CAWDTGETQYF
TGTGCCTGGGACACGGGGGAGACCCAGTACTTC
>NA|TRBV11-2|TRBJ2-1|NA
CASSLDRGGREQFF
TGTGCCAGCAGCTTAGATCGTGGGGGTCGGGAGCAGTTCTTC
>NA|TRBV5-1|TRBJ2-3|NA
CASTSDSTDTQYF
TGCGCCAGCACTAGCGATAGCACAGATACGCAGTATTTT
>NA|TRBV12-3/TRBV12-4|TRBJ1-1|NA
CASSLPRPLNTEAFF
TGTGCCAGCAGTTTACCCCGACCTTTGAACACTGAAGCTTTCTTT
>few|TRBV20-1|TRBJ2-7|TRBD2
CSATPSGLSSYEQYF
TGCAGTGCCACCCCTAGCGGGCTCAGCTCCTACGAGCAGTACTTC
>NA|TRBV15|TRBJ2-5|NA
CATRRGGSEETQYF
TGTGCCACCAGGAGAGGGGGTAGCGAAGAGACCCAGTACTTC
>few|TRBV5-1|TRBJ1-2|NA
CASSPETTNYGYTF
TGCGCCAGCAGTCCAGAAACCACTAACTATGGCTACACCTTC
>few|TRBV7-9|TRBJ1-2|NA
CASSLGTTGFPYGYTF
TGTGCCAGCAGCTTAGGAACTACAGGGTTTCCCTATGGCTACACCTTC
>NA|TRBV2|TRBJ2-1|NA
CASSKGGIFYNEQFF
TGTGCCAGCAGTAAAGGGGGGATATTTTACAATGAGCAGTTCTTC
>NA|TRBV12-5|TRBJ2-7|TRBD1
CASGYTGTGDFKQYF
TGTGCTAGTGGATACACAGGGACAGGGGATTTCAAGCAGTACTTC
>NA|TRBV4-2|TRBJ2-7|NA
CASSQDPTRAAYEQYF
TGTGCCAGCAGCCAAGATCCGACTAGAGCGGCCTACGAGCAGTACTTC
>few|TRBV20-1|TRBJ1-3|NA
CSAGTGYSGNTIYF
TGCAGTGCCGGAACAGGTTACTCTGGAAACACCATATATTTT